The T cell receptor beta chain under discussion was sequenced for a study of response to subunit inactivated influenza vaccine. Notes on the study in general: Few new T cells, the authors suggested, are recruited by each seasonal influenza vaccination.

In this sample, this clonotype turned up a few times. Its matching antigen is unknown. Using its own MiXCR run on the RT-PCR reads, TCRdb lists one record per CDR3 protein. The sample lists around 470,000 distinct CDR3 sequences, approximately 7.2% seen once, with around 14% in the top ten. V was clipped by 3 bases and J by 7 bases; unmatched bases: 16. CDR3 length equals 19 residues. Germline loops: CDR1 SGHAT, CDR2 FQNNGV. The chain employs TRBV11-2 and TRBJ2-1; 12 bases line up with TRBD2. This clonotype originated in a man aged 45 to 75 who received an inactivated influenza vaccine. This material consisted of PBMCs from blood, taken less than 30 months after vaccination. The CDR3 bases are TGTGCCAGCAGCTTCGGGACTAGCGGGCTATCCTCGCACAAGAATGAGCAGTTCTTC. This translates into CASSFGTSGLSSHKNEQFF.